This T cell receptor beta chain was observed in a study of tumor-infiltrating lymphocytes in primary liver carcinoma. Study overall: Both sexes were represented among patients, who were 30 to 69 years old. Study-wide points: Blood fell significantly below tumors in its top-250-clone fraction (p = 0.039).

Starting from 400 to 500 ng of total RNA, TCR beta cDNA was produced with a primer in the constant region. Slightly modified ARM-PCR served as the procedure for the TCR beta libraries. These libraries came from three rounds of nested multiplex PCR. TCRdb processed the multiplex PCR reads anew with MiXCR; each CDR3 protein has one entry. The data hold about 200,000 distinct CDR3 sequences, with around three fifths observed a single time. This clonotype counts as medium-sized. Its antigen is not known. Unsorted whole blood supplied the blood RNA, and germline DNA was isolated too. Sequencing was performed on peripheral blood. The receptor was isolated from a woman aged 60-70 years with primary liver carcinoma and hepatitis B virus infection.

CDR3 sequence (DNA): TGTGCCAGCAGCTTATATCGAGATGAGGCGCAGTATTTT. Amino acid sequence: CASSLYRDEAQYF. V is TRBV11-2 and J is TRBJ2-3; no clear D. V was pared by 2 bases and J by 10 bases, with 13 bases between. This CDR3 is 13 amino acids long. Germline V gives CDR1 SGHAT, CDR2 FQNNGV. The complete variable domain, with remaining parts taken from reference TRBV11-2 and TRBJ2-3, reads EAGVAQSPRYKIIEKRQSVAFWCNPISGHATLYWYQQILGQGPKLLIQFQNNGVVDDSQLPKDRFSAERLKGVDSTLKIQPAKLEDSAVYLCASSLYRDEAQYFGPGTRLTVL.